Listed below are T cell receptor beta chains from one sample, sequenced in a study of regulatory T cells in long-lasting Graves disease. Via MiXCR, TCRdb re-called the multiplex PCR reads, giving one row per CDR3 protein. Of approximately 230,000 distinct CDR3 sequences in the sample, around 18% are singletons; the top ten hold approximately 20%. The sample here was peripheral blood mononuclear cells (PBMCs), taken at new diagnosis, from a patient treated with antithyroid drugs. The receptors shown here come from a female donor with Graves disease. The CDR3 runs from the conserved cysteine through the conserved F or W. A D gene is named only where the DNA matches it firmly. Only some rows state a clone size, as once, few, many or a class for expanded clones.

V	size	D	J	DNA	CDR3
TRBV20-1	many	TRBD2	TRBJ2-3	TGCAGTGCCTTTTCTCGGACTAGCGGTGCGGATCATACGCAGTATTTT	CSAFSRTSGADHTQYF
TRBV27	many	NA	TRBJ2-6	TGTGCCAGCAAGGGACTGTCTGGGGCCAACGTCCTGACTTTC	CASKGLSGANVLTF
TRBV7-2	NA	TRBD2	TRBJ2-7	TGTGCCAGCAGCTTAGCGGGAGGGTATAGCGGGAGCGGATTCACCTACGAGCAGTACTTC	CASSLAGGYSGSGFTYEQYF
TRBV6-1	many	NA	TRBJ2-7	TGTGCCAGCAGCGCCCAACAGGGTGGAGAGCAGTACTTC	CASSAQQGGEQYF
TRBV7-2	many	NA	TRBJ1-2	TGTGCCAGCAGCTTAGCGGCAGTCCCCTACACCTTC	CASSLAAVPYTF
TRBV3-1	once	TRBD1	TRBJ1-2	TGTGCCAGCAGCGGCCGGACAGGGGATAGCTATGGCTACACCTTC	CASSGRTGDSYGYTF
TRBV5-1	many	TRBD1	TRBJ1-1	TGCGCCAGCAGCATCCGGACAGGGGGGAACACTGAAGCTTTCTTT	CASSIRTGGNTEAFF
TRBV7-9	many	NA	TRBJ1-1	TGTGCCAGCACCCGAGGGGGGGGCACTGAAGCTTTCTTT	CASTRGGGTEAFF
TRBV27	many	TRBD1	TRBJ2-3	TGTGCCAGCATCGACAGGGCCACAGATACGCAGTATTTT	CASIDRATDTQYF
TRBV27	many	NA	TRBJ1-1	TGTGCCAGCAGTTTCGTGGACAGTTACACTGAAGCTTTCTTT	CASSFVDSYTEAFF
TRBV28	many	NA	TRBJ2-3	TGTGCCAGCAGTTTAACCAGGGGTACGCAGTATTTT	CASSLTRGTQYF
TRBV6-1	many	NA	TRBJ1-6	TGTGCCAGCAGCGGGGGGATGAAGGGTTATAATTCACCCCTCCACTTT	CASSGGMKGYNSPLHF
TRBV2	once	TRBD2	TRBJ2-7	TGTGCCAGCAGAGCCTCTAGCGGGAGGTCCTACGAGCAGTACTTC	CASRASSGRSYEQYF
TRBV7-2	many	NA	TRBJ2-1	TGTGCCAGCAGTAGCACTACGAGCTCCTACAATGAGCAGTTCTTC	CASSSTTSSYNEQFF
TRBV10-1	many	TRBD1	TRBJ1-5	TGCGCCAGCAGTGAGTTGGGACAGAATCAGCCCCAGCATTTT	CASSELGQNQPQHF
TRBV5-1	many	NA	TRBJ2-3	TGCGCCAGCAGCTTACACACAGATACGCAGTATTTT	CASSLHTDTQYF
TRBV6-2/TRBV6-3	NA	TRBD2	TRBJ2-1	TGTGCCAGCAGTTACGTACCGGGACTAGCGGGGAGAAATTTATACAATGAGCAGTTCTTC	CASSYVPGLAGRNLYNEQFF
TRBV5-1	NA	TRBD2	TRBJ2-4	TGCGCCAGCAGCCCCGGGGGGGGAGCGGCACGATCAGCCAAAAACATTCAGTACTTC	CASSPGGGAARSAKNIQYF
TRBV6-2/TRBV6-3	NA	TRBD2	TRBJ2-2	TGTGCCAGCAGTGTATTGGTAGCGGGGGGGACCGGGGAGCTGTTTTTT	CASSVLVAGGTGELFF
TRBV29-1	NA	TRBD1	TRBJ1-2	TGCAGCGCCCGACAGGGGTATGGCTACACCTTC	CSARQGYGYTF
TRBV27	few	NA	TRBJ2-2	TGTGCCAGCAAGACCCGACTGAACACCGGGGAGCTGTTTTTT	CASKTRLNTGELFF
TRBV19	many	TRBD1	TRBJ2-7	TGTGCCAGTAGTCCGGGACAGGCAGGGGACGAGCAGTACTTC	CASSPGQAGDEQYF
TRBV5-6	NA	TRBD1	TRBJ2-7	TGTGCCAGCAAGCCCTTCTCCGGGACAGAGTTCTACGAGCAGTACTTC	CASKPFSGTEFYEQYF
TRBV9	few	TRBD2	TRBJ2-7	TGTGCCAGCAGCGTAGAGGGGACTAGCGGGATTTACGAGCAGTACTTC	CASSVEGTSGIYEQYF
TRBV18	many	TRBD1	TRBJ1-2	TGTGCCAGCTACGCTACGACAGGGAAAAACTATGGCTACACCTTC	CASYATTGKNYGYTF
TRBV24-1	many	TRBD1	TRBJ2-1	TGTGCCACCAGTGACAGAACAGGGGTTGGGCAGTTCTTC	CATSDRTGVGQFF
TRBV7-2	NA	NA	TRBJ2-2	TGTGCCAGCAGCTTAGCAACTAGCTGGACCGGGGAGCTGTTTTTT	CASSLATSWTGELFF
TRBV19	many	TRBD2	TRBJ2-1	TGTGCCAGTAACCCTAGCGGGAGATTCGTAAACAATGAGCAGTTCTTC	CASNPSGRFVNNEQFF
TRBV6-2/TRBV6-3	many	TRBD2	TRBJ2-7	TGTGCCAGCAGTCGCGGGGGATGGGCCTACGAGCAGTACTTC	CASSRGGWAYEQYF
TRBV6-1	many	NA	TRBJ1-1	TGTGCCAGCAGTGACAGGGAACGGGATGAAGCTTTCTTT	CASSDRERDEAFF
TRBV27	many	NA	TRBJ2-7	TGTGCCAGCAGTTTATCCCCGGAAACACCGACCCGCCTCTACGAGCAGTACTTC	CASSLSPETPTRLYEQYF
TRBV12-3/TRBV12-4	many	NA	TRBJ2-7	TGTGCCAGCAGTGGATCCGGTACTATTGGATTC	CASSGSGTIGF
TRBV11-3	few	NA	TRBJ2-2	TGTGCCAGCAGCTCGTCCCGGGACACCACCGGGGAGCTGTTTTTT	CASSSSRDTTGELFF
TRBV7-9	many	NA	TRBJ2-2	TGTGCCAGCAGCTCCCGCCGGTACACCCGTTCGAACACCGGGGAGCTGTTTTTT	CASSSRRYTRSNTGELFF
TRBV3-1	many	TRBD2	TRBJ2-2	TGTGCCAGCAGCCCTGGACTAGCGGGCTTCCTCACCGGGGAGCTGTTTTTT	CASSPGLAGFLTGELFF
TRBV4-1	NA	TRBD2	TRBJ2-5	TGCGCCAGCAGCGGGACTACTACCACACAAGAGACCCAGTACTTC	CASSGTTTTQETQYF
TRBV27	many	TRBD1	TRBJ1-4	TGTGCCAGCAGCCCCATGGGGACAGGGGGTCTTAATGAAAAACTGTTTTTT	CASSPMGTGGLNEKLFF
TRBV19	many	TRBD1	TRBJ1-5	TGTGCCAGTACCCCCGGACAGGGAGCTCAGCCCCAGCATTTT	CASTPGQGAQPQHF
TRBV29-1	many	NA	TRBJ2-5	TGCAGCGTTCGGACCGGCCAGACTAGTGCAGAGACCCAGTACTTC	CSVRTGQTSAETQYF
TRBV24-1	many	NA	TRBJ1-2	TGTGCCACCAGTGTTGCAGGGTCTAACTATGGCTACACCTTC	CATSVAGSNYGYTF
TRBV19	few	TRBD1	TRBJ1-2	TGTGCCAGTAGTATTGGGACAGGGGCCGGGTATGGCTACACCTTC	CASSIGTGAGYGYTF
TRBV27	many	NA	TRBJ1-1	TGTGCCAGCAGTTTATCGAAGGGCACTGAAGCTTTCTTT	CASSLSKGTEAFF
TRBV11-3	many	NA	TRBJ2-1	TGTGCCAGCAGCTCGAGCGGGGAGCAGTTCTTC	CASSSSGEQFF
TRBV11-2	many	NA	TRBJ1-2	TGTGCCAGCAGCTTAGCATCTGGAGATGGCTACACCTTC	CASSLASGDGYTF
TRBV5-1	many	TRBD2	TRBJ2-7	TGCGCCAGCAGCCCTGCGGGAGGTATCGTTGACGAGCAGTACTTC	CASSPAGGIVDEQYF
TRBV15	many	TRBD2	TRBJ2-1	TGTGCCACCAGCATTATTTCTAGCGGGCCGCGCCATGAGCAGTTCTTC	CATSIISSGPRHEQFF
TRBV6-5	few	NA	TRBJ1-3	TGTGCCAGCAGTTATGGGACCAGGGTCTCTGGAAACACCATATATTTT	CASSYGTRVSGNTIYF
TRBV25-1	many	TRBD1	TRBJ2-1	TGTGCCAGCAGGACAGGGGGCTTCAACAATGAGCAGTTCTTC	CASRTGGFNNEQFF